This is a list of T cell receptor beta chains from one sample in a study of T cell responses to AZD1222 COVID-19 vaccine. Sequencing was performed with immunoSEQ multiplex PCR; in TCRdb, only in-frame clones are kept and a portion is missing. The sample consists of roughly 120,000 clones, 80% to 95% of them appearing once. The input for sequencing was peripheral blood, taken on day 0 of AZD1222 vaccination. These receptors all come from an adult in good health. Each CDR3 is given with its conserved first and last residue. D genes are given only for firm matches. Size values are once, few and many counts, or a class for expanded clones, and some rows have none.

v_call,j_call,clone_size,d_call,cdr3_nt,cdr3_aa
TRBV19,TRBJ1-2,NA,TRBD1,TGTGCCAGTAGACCGACAGGGGGCGATGGCTACACCTTC,CASRPTGGDGYTF
TRBV4-3,TRBJ1-5,NA,TRBD1,TGCGCCAGCAGCCCCGACAGGGGGTATCAGCCCCAGCATTTT,CASSPDRGYQPQHF
TRBV12-5,TRBJ2-5,NA,NA,TGTGCTAGTGGTTTGGTAGGGTTAGGGCTTCACTCGGGGACCCAGTACTTC,CASGLVGLGLHSGTQYF
TRBV19,TRBJ2-7,NA,TRBD2,TGTGCCAGTAGTACGGGGGGCTACGAGCAGTACTTC,CASSTGGYEQYF
TRBV29-1,TRBJ2-2,NA,TRBD1,TGCAGCGTTATAACGGGACAGTTGGAAACCGGGGAGCTGTTTTTT,CSVITGQLETGELFF
TRBV4-1,TRBJ1-1,once,NA,TGCGCCAGCAGCCAAGATCAGGTTGGGGGCACTGAAGCTTTCTTT,CASSQDQVGGTEAFF
TRBV5-6,TRBJ2-1,once,TRBD2,TGTGCCAGCAGCTTGCTCGGCGGGAGCTCCTACAATGAGCAGTTCTTC,CASSLLGGSSYNEQFF
TRBV24-1,TRBJ2-1,NA,TRBD1,TGTGCCACCAGTGATACGGGACAGGGGATCACCTACAATGAGCAGTTCTTC,CATSDTGQGITYNEQFF
TRBV4-3,TRBJ2-1,NA,TRBD2,TGCGCCAGCAGCCAAGTTAGCGGGAAACACAATGAGCAGTTCTTC,CASSQVSGKHNEQFF
TRBV2,TRBJ2-6,NA,TRBD2,TGTGCCAGCAGATGGACTAGCGAGCCCATGGAGGCCAACGTCCTGACTTTC,CASRWTSEPMEANVLTF
TRBV10-3,TRBJ1-2,NA,NA,TGTGCCATCAGTGGGACCTTTTATGGCTACACCTTC,CAISGTFYGYTF
TRBV6-2/TRBV6-3,TRBJ2-3,NA,TRBD2,TGTGCCAGCAGTTTTGGGATCGGGGTTAGCGGGAGTGATACGCAGTATTTT,CASSFGIGVSGSDTQYF
TRBV9,TRBJ1-1,NA,TRBD1,TGTGCCAGCAGCGGACAGGGGAACACTGAAGCTTTCTTT,CASSGQGNTEAFF
TRBV10-3,TRBJ2-7,NA,NA,TGTGCCATCAGTGAGTCGAATTTCCCAGGGCAGACCTACGAGCAGTACTTC,CAISESNFPGQTYEQYF
TRBV7-9,TRBJ2-1,once,NA,TGTGCCAGCAGCCCTAGCTCCTACAATGAGCAGTTCTTC,CASSPSSYNEQFF
TRBV29-1,TRBJ2-7,NA,TRBD2,TGCAGCGTGGAGGGAGGGACTAGCGGGATCTCCTACGAGCAGTACTTC,CSVEGGTSGISYEQYF
TRBV11-2,TRBJ2-5,NA,TRBD2,TGTGCCAGCAGCTTAAACTTGCGGGGGAACCAAGAGACCCAGTACTTC,CASSLNLRGNQETQYF
TRBV5-6,TRBJ2-1,NA,TRBD1,TGTGCCAGCAGCTTTTCGGGACAGTTCAACAATGAGCAGTTCTTC,CASSFSGQFNNEQFF
TRBV19,TRBJ2-1,NA,TRBD2,TGTGCCAGTAGTCCCCCCGGACTAGCGTTTTACAATGAGCAGTTCTTC,CASSPPGLAFYNEQFF
TRBV27,TRBJ2-1,NA,TRBD1,TGTGCCAGCAGTTTATCTACAGGGGACTACAATGAGCAGTTCTTC,CASSLSTGDYNEQFF
TRBV18,TRBJ1-1,NA,NA,TGTGCCAGCTCACCCACCATGATCCACCCGGACAGGAACACTGAAGCTTTCTTT,CASSPTMIHPDRNTEAFF
TRBV29-1,TRBJ2-2,NA,NA,TGCAGCGTTGTTCCTTGGGGCCCGGGCACCGGGGAGCTGTTTTTT,CSVVPWGPGTGELFF
TRBV7-2,TRBJ1-5,NA,TRBD1,TGTGCCAGCAGACCAGTCTCGACAGGGTCGAGCAATCAGCCCCAGCATTTT,CASRPVSTGSSNQPQHF
TRBV30,TRBJ2-1,NA,TRBD2,TGTGCCGGGCAGGGCGGGAGGCAAGTAGACAATGAGCAGTTCTTC,CAGQGGRQVDNEQFF
TRBV18,TRBJ1-5,NA,TRBD1,TGTGCCAGCTCAGAACAGGGGAGTCAGCCCCAGCATTTT,CASSEQGSQPQHF
TRBV7-9,TRBJ1-2,NA,NA,TGTGCCAGCAGCTTACCAACAGGGTACGGCTACACCTTC,CASSLPTGYGYTF
TRBV4-1,TRBJ2-7,NA,NA,TGCGCCAGCAGCCAAGATGCTCTCACCTACGAGCAGTACTTC,CASSQDALTYEQYF
TRBV6-1,TRBJ2-3,NA,TRBD2,TGTGCCAGCAGTGAGGGGCGTACTAGCGGAGGCAGAGATACGCAGTATTTT,CASSEGRTSGGRDTQYF
TRBV6-5,TRBJ1-2,NA,NA,TGTGCCAGCAGTTACTCGGGCCGCTCCTATGGCTACACCTTC,CASSYSGRSYGYTF
TRBV6-5,TRBJ1-4,NA,NA,TGTGCCAGCAGTTTAAGGGGGGAAACTAATGAAAAACTGTTTTTT,CASSLRGETNEKLFF
TRBV15,TRBJ2-7,NA,TRBD2,TGTGCCACCAGCAGACCACTTGAAACTAGCGGGAGGTACGAGCAGTACTTC,CATSRPLETSGRYEQYF
TRBV2,TRBJ1-4,once,TRBD1,TGTGCCAGCAGGCTGACAGGGGGAACTAATGAAAAACTGTTTTTT,CASRLTGGTNEKLFF
TRBV11-3,TRBJ1-1,NA,NA,TGTGCCAGCAGCTTCTCAGGGTTGAACACTGAAGCTTTCTTT,CASSFSGLNTEAFF
TRBV19,TRBJ2-5,NA,TRBD2,TGTGCCAGTAGCGGACTAGCGGGGGGGCTCGGGGAGACCCAGTACTTC,CASSGLAGGLGETQYF
TRBV28,TRBJ1-4,NA,NA,TGTGCCAGCAGACTCGCTACTGGGATCCAGGAAAAACTGTTTTTT,CASRLATGIQEKLFF
TRBV5-1,TRBJ1-2,few,NA,TGCGCCAGCAGCCAGAGCACGCCTTATCTCGTCTATGGCTACACCTTC,CASSQSTPYLVYGYTF
TRBV6-5,TRBJ2-1,NA,NA,TGTGCCAGCAGGCAACCCCAACGAGAGCAGTTCTTC,CASRQPQREQFF
TRBV24-1,TRBJ2-3,NA,NA,TGTGCCACCAGCACAAGCACAGATACGCAGTATTTT,CATSTSTDTQYF
TRBV14,TRBJ1-2,NA,NA,TGTGCCAGCAGCCCGTGGACAGCTTCGGGCTACACCTTC,CASSPWTASGYTF
TRBV4-1,TRBJ1-1,NA,NA,TGCGCCAGCAGCCAAGAATTGCCTCAAACCGGGGGCACTGAAGCTTTCTTT,CASSQELPQTGGTEAFF
TRBV4-3,TRBJ1-6,NA,NA,TGCGCCAGCAGCCGTGGAATAGATAATTCACCCCTCCACTTT,CASSRGIDNSPLHF
TRBV7-2,TRBJ2-3,NA,TRBD2,TGTGCCAGCAGCTTAGCGGCTAGCGGGGGGGCAGATACGCAGTATTTT,CASSLAASGGADTQYF